This T cell receptor beta chain was sequenced for a study of control samples from healthy donors and cancer patients. The protocol was immunoSEQ multiplex PCR, while the TCRdb copy is restricted to in-frame clones and leaves out a portion. The sample contains 130,000 or so clones, 87% of which appear only once. V dropped 4 bases and J dropped 0 bases, with 12 bases sitting between them. This CDR3 has 15 amino acids. Germline lookup yields CDR1 LGHDT and CDR2 YNNKEL (reference sequence). The sequenced material came from blood. The TCR originated in a man aged 60 to 75 in good health. This chain joins TRBV3-1 (or the pseudogene TRBV3-2) and TRBJ1-1; D is undetermined. The CDR3 bases are TGTGCCAGCAGCCCTCGTAGGTTCATGAACACTGAAGCTTTCTTT. Translation: CASSPRRFMNTEAFF.